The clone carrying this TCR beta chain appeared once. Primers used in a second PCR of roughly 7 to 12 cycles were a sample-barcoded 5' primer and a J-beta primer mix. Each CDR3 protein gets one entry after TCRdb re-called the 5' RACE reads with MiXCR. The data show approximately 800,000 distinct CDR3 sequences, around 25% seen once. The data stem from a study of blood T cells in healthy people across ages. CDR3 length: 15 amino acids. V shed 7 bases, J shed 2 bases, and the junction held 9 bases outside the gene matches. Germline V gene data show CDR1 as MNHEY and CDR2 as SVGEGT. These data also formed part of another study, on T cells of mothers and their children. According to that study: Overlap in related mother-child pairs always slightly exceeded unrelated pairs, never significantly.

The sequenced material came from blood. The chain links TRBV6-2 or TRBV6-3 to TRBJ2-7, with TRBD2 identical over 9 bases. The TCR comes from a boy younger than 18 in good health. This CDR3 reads CASIGRTSAAYEQYF. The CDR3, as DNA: TGTGCCAGCATTGGAAGGACTAGCGCCGCCTACGAGCAGTACTTC.